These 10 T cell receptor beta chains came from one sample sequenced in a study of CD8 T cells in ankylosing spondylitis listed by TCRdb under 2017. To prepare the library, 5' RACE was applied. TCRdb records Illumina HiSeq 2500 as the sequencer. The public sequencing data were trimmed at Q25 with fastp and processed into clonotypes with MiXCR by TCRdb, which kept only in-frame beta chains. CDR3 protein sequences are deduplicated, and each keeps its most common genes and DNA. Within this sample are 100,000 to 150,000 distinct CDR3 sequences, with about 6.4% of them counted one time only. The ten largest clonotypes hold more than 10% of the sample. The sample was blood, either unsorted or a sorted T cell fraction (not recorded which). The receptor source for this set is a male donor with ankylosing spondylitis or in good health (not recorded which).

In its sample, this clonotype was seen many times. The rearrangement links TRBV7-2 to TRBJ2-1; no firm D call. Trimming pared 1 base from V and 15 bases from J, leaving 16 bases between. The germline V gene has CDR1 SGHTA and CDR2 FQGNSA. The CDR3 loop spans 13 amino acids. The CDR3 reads CASSLVRARKLFF. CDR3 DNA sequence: TGTGCCAGCAGCTTAGTAAGGGCCCGAAAGTTGTTCTTC.

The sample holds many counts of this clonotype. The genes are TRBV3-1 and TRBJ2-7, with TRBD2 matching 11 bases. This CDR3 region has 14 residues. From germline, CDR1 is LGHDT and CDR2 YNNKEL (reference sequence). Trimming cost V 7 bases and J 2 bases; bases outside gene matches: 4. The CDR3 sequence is CASTLAGGTYEQYF. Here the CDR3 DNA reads TGTGCCAGCACCCTAGCGGGGGGAACCTACGAGCAGTACTTC.

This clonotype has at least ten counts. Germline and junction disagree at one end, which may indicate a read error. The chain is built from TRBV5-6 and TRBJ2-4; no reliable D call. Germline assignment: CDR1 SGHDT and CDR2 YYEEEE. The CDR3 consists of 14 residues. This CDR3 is CASSPPLARNIQYF. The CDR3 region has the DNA TGTGCCAGCAGCCCTCCTCTTGCCAGAAACATTCAGTACTTC. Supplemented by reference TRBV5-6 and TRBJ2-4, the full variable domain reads DAGVTQSPTHLIKTRGQQVTLRCSPKSGHDTVSWYQQALGQGPQFIFQYYEEEERQRGNFPDRFSGHQFPNYSSELNVNALLLGDSALYLCASSPPLARNIQYFGAGTRLSVL.

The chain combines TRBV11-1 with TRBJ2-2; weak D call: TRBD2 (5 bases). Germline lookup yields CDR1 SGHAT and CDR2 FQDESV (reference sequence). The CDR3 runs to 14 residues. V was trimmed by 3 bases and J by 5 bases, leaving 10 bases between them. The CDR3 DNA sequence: TGTGCCAGCAGCTTCCTTCTAGCTACCGGGGAGCTGTTTTTT. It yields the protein CASSFLLATGELFF.

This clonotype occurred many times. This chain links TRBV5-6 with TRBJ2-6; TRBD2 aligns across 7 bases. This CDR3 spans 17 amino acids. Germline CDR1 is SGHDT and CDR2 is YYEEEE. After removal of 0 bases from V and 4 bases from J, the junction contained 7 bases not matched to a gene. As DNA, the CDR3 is TGTGCCAGCAGCTTGGTTATGGGAGGGGAAGGGGCCAACGTCCTGACTTTC. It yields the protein CASSLVMGGEGANVLTF.

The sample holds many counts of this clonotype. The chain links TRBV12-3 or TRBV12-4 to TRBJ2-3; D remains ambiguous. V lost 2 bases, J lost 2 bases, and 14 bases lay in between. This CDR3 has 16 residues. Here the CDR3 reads CASSLQAAGNTDTQYF. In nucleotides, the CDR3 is TGTGCCAGCAGTTTACAGGCGGCTGGAAACACAGATACGCAGTATTTT.

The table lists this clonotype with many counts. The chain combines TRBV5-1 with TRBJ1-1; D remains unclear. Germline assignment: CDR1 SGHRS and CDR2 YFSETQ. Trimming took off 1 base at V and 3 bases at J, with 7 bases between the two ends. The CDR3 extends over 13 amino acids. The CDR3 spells CASSLIMDTEAFF. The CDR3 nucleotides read TGCGCCAGCAGCTTGATCATGGACACTGAAGCTTTCTTT. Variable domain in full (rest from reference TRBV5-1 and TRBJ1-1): KAGVTQTPRYLIKTRGQQVTLSCSPISGHRSVSWYQQTPGQGLQFLFEYFSETQRNKGNFPGRFSGRQFSNSRSEMNVSTLELGDSALYLCASSLIMDTEAFFGQGTRLTVV.

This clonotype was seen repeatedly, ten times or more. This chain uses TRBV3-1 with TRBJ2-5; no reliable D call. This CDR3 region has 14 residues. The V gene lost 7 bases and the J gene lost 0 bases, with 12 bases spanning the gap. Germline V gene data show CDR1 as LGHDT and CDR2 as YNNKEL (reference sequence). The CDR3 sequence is CASTDSSDQETQYF. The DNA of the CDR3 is TGTGCCAGCACAGACTCAAGTGACCAAGAGACCCAGTACTTC.

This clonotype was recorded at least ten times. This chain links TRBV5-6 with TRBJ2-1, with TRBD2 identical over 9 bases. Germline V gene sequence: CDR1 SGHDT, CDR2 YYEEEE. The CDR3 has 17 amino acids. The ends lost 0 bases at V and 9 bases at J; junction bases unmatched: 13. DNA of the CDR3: TGTGCCAGCAGCTTGGCCCTGCTAGCGGGGTTCTCCGGTGAGCAGTTCTTC. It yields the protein CASSLALLAGFSGEQFF.

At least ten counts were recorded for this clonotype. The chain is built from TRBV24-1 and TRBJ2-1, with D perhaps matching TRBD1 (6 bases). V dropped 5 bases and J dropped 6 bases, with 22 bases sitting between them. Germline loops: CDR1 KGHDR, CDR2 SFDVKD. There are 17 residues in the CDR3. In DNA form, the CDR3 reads TGTGCCACCAGTGGAGGTACGGGGAAATCCAGGGGCAATGAGCAGTTCTTC. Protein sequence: CATSGGTGKSRGNEQFF.